Listed below are T cell receptor beta chains from one sample, sequenced in a study of blood T cell repertoires in COVID-19. Assay used: immunoSEQ multiplex PCR; TCRdb lists only in-frame clones, some missing. Of over 200,000 clones in the sample, roughly nine tenths were seen once. The material sequenced was PBMCs or T cells enriched from blood (not recorded which). These receptor sequences come from a human donor in a cohort exposed to, infected with or recovered from COVID-19 (not recorded which). The donor label of this sample is uncertain. The CDR3 runs from the conserved cysteine through the conserved F or W. D genes are given only for firm matches. Expanded clones get a size class; other rows say once, few or many, or leave the size out.

D gene: TRBD1
clone size: .
V gene: TRBV7-9
J gene: TRBJ1-1
CDR3 protein: CASSPPWTGGITEAFF
CDR3 DNA: TGTGCCAGCAGCCCGCCTTGGACAGGGGGCATCACTGAAGCTTTCTTT

D gene: .
clone size: .
V gene: TRBV9
J gene: TRBJ1-3
CDR3 protein: CASSVFSDGGAPGNTIYF
CDR3 DNA: TGTGCCAGCAGCGTTTTCTCCGATGGGGGCGCCCCTGGAAACACCATATATTTT

D gene: TRBD1
clone size: once
V gene: TRBV5-4
J gene: TRBJ1-2
CDR3 protein: CASSYDPGQIRNGYTF
CDR3 DNA: TGTGCCAGCAGCTATGACCCGGGACAGATAAGAAATGGCTACACCTTC

D gene: TRBD1
clone size: .
V gene: TRBV6-1
J gene: TRBJ1-6
CDR3 protein: CASSDRQGNSPLHF
CDR3 DNA: TGTGCCAGCAGTGACCGACAGGGAAATTCACCCCTCCACTTT

D gene: .
clone size: .
V gene: TRBV7-7
J gene: TRBJ2-5
CDR3 protein: CASSLSSGREETQYF
CDR3 DNA: TGTGCCAGCAGCTTATCAAGCGGGCGGGAAGAGACCCAGTACTTC

D gene: .
clone size: .
V gene: TRBV5-4
J gene: TRBJ1-5
CDR3 protein: CASSGGTNQPQHF
CDR3 DNA: TGTGCCAGCAGCGGCGGGACCAATCAGCCCCAGCATTTT

D gene: TRBD1
clone size: .
V gene: TRBV6-5
J gene: TRBJ1-2
CDR3 protein: CASSQGEGTGYGYTF
CDR3 DNA: TGTGCCAGCAGTCAGGGGGAAGGGACGGGTTATGGCTACACCTTC

D gene: .
clone size: .
V gene: TRBV7-2
J gene: TRBJ1-1
CDR3 protein: CASSRNRDMNTEAFF
CDR3 DNA: TGTGCCAGCAGTCGGAACAGGGACATGAACACTGAAGCTTTCTTT

D gene: .
clone size: .
V gene: TRBV19
J gene: TRBJ2-1
CDR3 protein: CASSQWAGRNNEQFF
CDR3 DNA: TGTGCCAGTAGTCAATGGGCGGGGCGCAACAATGAGCAGTTCTTC

D gene: .
clone size: .
V gene: TRBV15
J gene: TRBJ1-1
CDR3 protein: CATSRDRTPNTEAFF
CDR3 DNA: TGTGCCACCAGCAGAGATCGGACACCCAACACTGAAGCTTTCTTT

D gene: TRBD2
clone size: .
V gene: TRBV7-2
J gene: TRBJ2-1
CDR3 protein: CASSYIAGGRFF
CDR3 DNA: TGTGCCAGCAGCTACATAGCGGGGGGGCGGTTCTTC

D gene: TRBD1
clone size: .
V gene: TRBV19
J gene: TRBJ2-3
CDR3 protein: CASDRDGMTDTQYF
CDR3 DNA: TGTGCCAGCGACAGGGATGGGATGACAGATACGCAGTATTTT

D gene: .
clone size: .
V gene: TRBV5-6
J gene: TRBJ1-5
CDR3 protein: CASSLGERSNQPQHF
CDR3 DNA: TGTGCCAGCAGCTTGGGTGAGCGGAGCAATCAGCCCCAGCATTTT

D gene: .
clone size: .
V gene: TRBV6-2/TRBV6-3
J gene: TRBJ1-2
CDR3 protein: CASSYHPTGFNLGYSGYTF
CDR3 DNA: TGTGCCAGCAGTTACCACCCGACGGGGTTCAACCTGGGATATAGTGGCTACACCTTC

D gene: .
clone size: .
V gene: TRBV6-5
J gene: TRBJ1-2
CDR3 protein: CASSYSQVYGYTF
CDR3 DNA: TGTGCCAGCAGTTACAGCCAGGTCTATGGCTACACCTTC

D gene: .
clone size: once
V gene: TRBV18
J gene: TRBJ1-4
CDR3 protein: CASSPPGIGGTTSNEKLFF
CDR3 DNA: TGTGCCAGCTCACCACCCGGAATAGGGGGAACCACCTCTAATGAAAAACTGTTTTTT

D gene: .
clone size: .
V gene: TRBV5-8
J gene: TRBJ2-1
CDR3 protein: CASSYTTLAVIANEQFF
CDR3 DNA: TGTGCCAGCAGCTACACTACCTTAGCGGTTATCGCCAATGAGCAGTTCTTC

D gene: .
clone size: few
V gene: TRBV6-5
J gene: TRBJ2-7
CDR3 protein: CASSSLDRLYEQYF
CDR3 DNA: TGTGCCAGCAGTTCTCTTGACAGGCTGTACGAGCAGTACTTC

D gene: TRBD1
clone size: .
V gene: TRBV3-1/TRBV3-2
J gene: TRBJ2-5
CDR3 protein: CASSQDPGQGKETQYF
CDR3 DNA: TGTGCCAGCAGCCAAGATCCAGGACAGGGAAAAGAGACCCAGTACTTC

D gene: TRBD2
clone size: .
V gene: TRBV27
J gene: TRBJ2-1
CDR3 protein: CASRLAVSSYNEQFF
CDR3 DNA: TGTGCCAGCAGGCTAGCGGTGAGCTCCTACAATGAGCAGTTCTTC